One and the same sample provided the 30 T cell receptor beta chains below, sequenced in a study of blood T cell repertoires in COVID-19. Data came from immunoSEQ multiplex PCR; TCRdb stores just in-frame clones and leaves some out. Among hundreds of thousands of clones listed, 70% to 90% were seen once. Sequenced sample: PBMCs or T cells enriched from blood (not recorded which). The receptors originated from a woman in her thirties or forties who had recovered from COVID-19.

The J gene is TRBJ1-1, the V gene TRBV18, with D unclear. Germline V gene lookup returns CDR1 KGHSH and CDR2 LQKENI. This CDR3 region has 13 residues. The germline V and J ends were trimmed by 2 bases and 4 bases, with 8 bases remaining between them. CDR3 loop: CASSPLQSTEAFF. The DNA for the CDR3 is TGTGCCAGCTCACCATTACAGAGCACTGAAGCTTTCTTT.

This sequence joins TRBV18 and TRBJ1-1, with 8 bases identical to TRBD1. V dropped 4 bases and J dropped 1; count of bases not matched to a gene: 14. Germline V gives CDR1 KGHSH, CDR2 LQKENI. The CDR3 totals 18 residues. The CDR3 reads CASSLLGQGFGGNTEAFF. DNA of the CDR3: TGTGCCAGCTCACTACTCGGACAGGGTTTTGGTGGGAACACTGAAGCTTTCTTT.

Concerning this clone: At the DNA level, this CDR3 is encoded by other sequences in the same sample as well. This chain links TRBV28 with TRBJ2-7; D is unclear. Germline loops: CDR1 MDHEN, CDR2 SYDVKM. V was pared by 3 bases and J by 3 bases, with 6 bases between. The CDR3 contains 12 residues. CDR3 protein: CASSLSGYEQYF. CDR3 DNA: TGTGCCAGCAGTTTGTCCGGCTACGAGCAGTACTTC.

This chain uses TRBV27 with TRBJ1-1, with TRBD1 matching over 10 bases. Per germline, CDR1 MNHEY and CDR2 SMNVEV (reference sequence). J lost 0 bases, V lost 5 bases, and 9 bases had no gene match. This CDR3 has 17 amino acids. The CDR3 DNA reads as TGTGCCAGCAGTAGAGGACCGGGACAGGGGATGAACACTGAAGCTTTCTTT. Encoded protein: CASSRGPGQGMNTEAFF.

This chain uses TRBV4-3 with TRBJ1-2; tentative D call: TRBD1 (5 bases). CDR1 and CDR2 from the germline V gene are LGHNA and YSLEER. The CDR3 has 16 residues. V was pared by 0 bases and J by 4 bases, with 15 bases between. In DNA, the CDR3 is TGCGCCAGCAGCCAAGAAGCCCCGACAGATGGCTATGGCTACACCTTC. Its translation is CASSQEAPTDGYGYTF.

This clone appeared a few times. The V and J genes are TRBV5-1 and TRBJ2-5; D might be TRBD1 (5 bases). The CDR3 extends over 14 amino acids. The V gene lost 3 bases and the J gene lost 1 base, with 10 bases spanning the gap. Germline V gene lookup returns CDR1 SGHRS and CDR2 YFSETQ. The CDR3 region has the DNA TGCGCCAGCAGCTCCGACAGTACCCAAGAGACCCAGTACTTC. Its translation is CASSSDSTQETQYF.

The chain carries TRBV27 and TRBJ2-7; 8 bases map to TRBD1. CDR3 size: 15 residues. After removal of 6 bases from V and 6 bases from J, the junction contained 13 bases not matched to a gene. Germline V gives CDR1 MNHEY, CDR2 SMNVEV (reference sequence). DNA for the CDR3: TGTGCCAGCAGCCTTAGACAGGGGAGATTGGGCGAGCAGTACTTC. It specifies CASSLRQGRLGEQYF.

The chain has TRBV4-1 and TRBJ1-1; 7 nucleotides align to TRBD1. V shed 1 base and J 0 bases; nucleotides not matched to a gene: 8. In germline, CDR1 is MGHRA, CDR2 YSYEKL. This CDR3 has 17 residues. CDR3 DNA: TGCGCCAGCAGCCAAGGGGGGACAGTTAGTATGAACACTGAAGCTTTCTTT. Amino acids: CASSQGGTVSMNTEAFF.

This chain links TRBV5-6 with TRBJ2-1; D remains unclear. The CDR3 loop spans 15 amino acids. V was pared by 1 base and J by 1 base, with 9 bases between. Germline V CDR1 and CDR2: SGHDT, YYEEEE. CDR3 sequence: CASSLYRSSYNEQFF. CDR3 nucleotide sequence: TGTGCCAGCAGCTTGTATAGGAGTTCCTACAATGAGCAGTTCTTC.

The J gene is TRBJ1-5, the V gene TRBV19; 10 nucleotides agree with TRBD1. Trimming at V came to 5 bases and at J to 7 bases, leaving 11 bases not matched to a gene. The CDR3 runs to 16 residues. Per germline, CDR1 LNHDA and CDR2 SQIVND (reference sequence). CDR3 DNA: TGTGCCAGTAGTCGGGGGACAGGGGAAGCGGGACAGCCCCAGCATTTT. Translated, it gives CASSRGTGEAGQPQHF.

For the CDR3, the DNA is TGTGCCAGCAGCCTCCTCGGACAGGGCGCTCTTTTGTACGAGCAGTACTTC. Protein product: CASSLLGQGALLYEQYF. The chain links TRBV13 to TRBJ2-7; TRBD1 matches 8 bases. The CDR3 runs 17 residues. CDR1 and CDR2 (germline): PRHDT, FYEKMQ (reference sequence). V lost 5 bases, J lost 4 bases, and 16 bases stayed unmatched.

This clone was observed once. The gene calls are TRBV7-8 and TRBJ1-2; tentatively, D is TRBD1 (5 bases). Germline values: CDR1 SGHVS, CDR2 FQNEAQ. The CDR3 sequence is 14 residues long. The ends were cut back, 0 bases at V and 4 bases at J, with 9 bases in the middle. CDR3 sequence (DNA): TGTGCCAGCAGCTTAGCGGGGGGTGGCTATGGCTACACCTTC. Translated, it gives CASSLAGGGYGYTF.

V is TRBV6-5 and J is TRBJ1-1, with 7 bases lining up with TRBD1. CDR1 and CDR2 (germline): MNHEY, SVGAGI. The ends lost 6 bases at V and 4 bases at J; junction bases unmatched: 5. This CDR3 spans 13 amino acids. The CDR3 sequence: CASSWGQTTEAFF. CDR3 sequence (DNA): TGTGCCAGCAGCTGGGGACAGACCACTGAAGCTTTCTTT.

The CDR3: CASSPARQRGTNEKLFF. The CDR3 DNA is TGTGCCAGCAGTCCCGCGCGCCAGCGTGGGACTAATGAAAAACTGTTTTTT. The chain is built from TRBV6-6 and TRBJ1-4; D is unclear. This CDR3 region has 17 residues. The V gene's germline CDR1 is MNHNY and CDR2 SVGAGI (reference sequence). The V end was cut by 5 bases, the J end by 2 bases, with 18 bases between.

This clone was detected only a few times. CDR3 amino acids: CASSEPLYGQGEETQYF. The CDR3 nucleotides are TGTGCCAGCAGTGAACCCCTTTACGGACAGGGGGAAGAGACCCAGTACTTC. The chain couples TRBV2 to TRBJ2-5; 10 bases fit TRBD1. CDR3 length equals 17 residues. Looked up from germline, CDR1 is SNHLY and CDR2 is FYNNEI. V shed 2 bases and J 3 bases; nucleotides not matched to a gene: 9.

The CDR3 DNA reads TGCGCCAGCAGCCAAGGAGATAGGACACCTTGGTGGCAAGAGACCCAGTACTTC. Residues: CASSQGDRTPWWQETQYF. The chain has TRBV4-3 and TRBJ2-5; D is possibly TRBD1 (5 bases). The germline V and J ends were trimmed by 1 base and 2 bases, with 20 bases remaining between them. Germline V gene sequence: CDR1 LGHNA, CDR2 YSLEER. This CDR3 has 18 amino acids.

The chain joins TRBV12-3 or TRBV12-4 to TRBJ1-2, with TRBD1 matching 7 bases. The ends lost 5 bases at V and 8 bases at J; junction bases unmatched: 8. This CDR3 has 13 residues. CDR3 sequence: CASSRTGPRGYTF. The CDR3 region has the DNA TGTGCCAGCAGTAGGACAGGCCCCAGGGGCTACACCTTC.

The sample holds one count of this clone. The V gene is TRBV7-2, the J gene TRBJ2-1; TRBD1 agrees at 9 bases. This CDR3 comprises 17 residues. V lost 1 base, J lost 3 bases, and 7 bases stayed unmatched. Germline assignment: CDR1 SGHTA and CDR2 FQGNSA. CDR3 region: CASSLDVGQGRYNEQFF. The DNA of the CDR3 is TGTGCCAGCAGCTTAGACGTGGGACAGGGCCGCTACAATGAGCAGTTCTTC.

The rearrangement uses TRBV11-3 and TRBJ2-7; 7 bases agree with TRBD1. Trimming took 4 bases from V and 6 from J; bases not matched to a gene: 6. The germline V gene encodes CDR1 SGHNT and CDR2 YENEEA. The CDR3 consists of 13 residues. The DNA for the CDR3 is TGTGCCAGCAGCTCCGACCCAGGGGGCGAGCAGTACTTC. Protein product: CASSSDPGGEQYF.

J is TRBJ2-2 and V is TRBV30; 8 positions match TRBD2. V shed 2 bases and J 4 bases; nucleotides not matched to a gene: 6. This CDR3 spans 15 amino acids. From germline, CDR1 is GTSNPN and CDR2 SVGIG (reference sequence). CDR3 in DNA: TGTGCCTGGAGTTTGGCCGGGACTAGCACCGGGGAGCTGTTTTTT. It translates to CAWSLAGTSTGELFF.

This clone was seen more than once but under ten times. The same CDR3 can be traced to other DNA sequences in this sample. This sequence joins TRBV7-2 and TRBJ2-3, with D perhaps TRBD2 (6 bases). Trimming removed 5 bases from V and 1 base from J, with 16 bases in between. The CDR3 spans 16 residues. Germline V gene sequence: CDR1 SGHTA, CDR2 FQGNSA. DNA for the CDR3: TGTGCCAGCAGCCCTACCCCGTCGGGGGGCACAGATACGCAGTATTTT. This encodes CASSPTPSGGTDTQYF.

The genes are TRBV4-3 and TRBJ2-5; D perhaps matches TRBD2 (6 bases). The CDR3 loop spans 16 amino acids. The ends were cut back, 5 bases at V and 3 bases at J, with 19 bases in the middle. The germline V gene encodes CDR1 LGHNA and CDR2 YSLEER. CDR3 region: CASSYRRGSQKETQYF. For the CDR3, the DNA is TGCGCCAGCAGCTACCGGCGGGGCAGTCAAAAAGAGACCCAGTACTTC.

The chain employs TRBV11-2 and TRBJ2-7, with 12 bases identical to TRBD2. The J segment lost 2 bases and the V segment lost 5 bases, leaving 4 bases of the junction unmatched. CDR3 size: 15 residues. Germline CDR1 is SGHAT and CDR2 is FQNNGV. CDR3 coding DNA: TGTGCCAGCAGCCCCAGACTAGCGGGAGCCTACGAGCAGTACTTC. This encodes CASSPRLAGAYEQYF.

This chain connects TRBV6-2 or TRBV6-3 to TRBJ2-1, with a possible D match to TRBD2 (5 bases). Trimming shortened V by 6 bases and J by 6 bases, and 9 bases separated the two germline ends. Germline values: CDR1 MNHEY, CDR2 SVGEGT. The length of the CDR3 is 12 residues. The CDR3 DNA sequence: TGTGCCAGCAGCACTAGAGGCAATGAGCAGTTCTTC. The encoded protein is CASSTRGNEQFF.

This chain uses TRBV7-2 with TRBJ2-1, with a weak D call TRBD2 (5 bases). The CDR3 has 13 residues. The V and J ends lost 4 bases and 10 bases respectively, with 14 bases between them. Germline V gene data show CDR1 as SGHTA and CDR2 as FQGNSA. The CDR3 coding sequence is TGTGCCAGCAGCTCAGGACTGTCAAGGGAGCAGTTCTTC. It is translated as CASSSGLSREQFF.

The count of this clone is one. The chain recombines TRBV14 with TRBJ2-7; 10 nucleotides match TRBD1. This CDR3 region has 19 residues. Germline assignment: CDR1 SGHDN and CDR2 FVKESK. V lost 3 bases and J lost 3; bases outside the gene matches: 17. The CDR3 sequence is CASSQPGGDRGPVNYEQYF. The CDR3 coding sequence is TGTGCCAGCAGCCAGCCGGGCGGGGACAGGGGACCTGTTAACTACGAGCAGTACTTC. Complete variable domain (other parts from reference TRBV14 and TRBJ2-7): EAGVTQFPSHSVIEKGQTVTLRCDPISGHDNLYWYRRVMGKEIKFLLHFVKESKQDESGMPNNRFLAERTGGTYSTLKVQPAELEDSGVYFCASSQPGGDRGPVNYEQYFGPGTRLTVT.

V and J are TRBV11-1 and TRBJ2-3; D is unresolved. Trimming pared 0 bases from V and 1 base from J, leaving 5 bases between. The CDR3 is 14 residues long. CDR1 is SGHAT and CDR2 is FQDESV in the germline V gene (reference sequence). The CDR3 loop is CASSLAQGTDTQYF. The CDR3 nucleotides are TGTGCCAGCAGCTTAGCACAAGGCACAGATACGCAGTATTTT.

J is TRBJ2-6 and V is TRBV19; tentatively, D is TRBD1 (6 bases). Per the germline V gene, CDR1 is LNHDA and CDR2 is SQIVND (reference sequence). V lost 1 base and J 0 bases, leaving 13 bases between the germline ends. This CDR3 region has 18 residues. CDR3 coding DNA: TGTGCCAGTAGTATAGGATCAGGGGTGGCCTCTGGGGCCAACGTCCTGACTTTC. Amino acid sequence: CASSIGSGVASGANVLTF.

CDR3 DNA: TGTGCCAGCAGACAATCTAGCGGGAGCAATGAGCAGTTCTTC. Protein product: CASRQSSGSNEQFF. The V call is TRBV7-9, the J call TRBJ2-1; 10 nucleotides agree with TRBD2. This CDR3 is built from 14 residues. J gave up 6 bases and V 6 bases, and 5 bases lay outside the gene matches. CDR1 is SEHNR and CDR2 is FQNEAQ in the germline V gene (reference sequence). The full variable domain, its missing parts supplied by reference TRBV7-9 and TRBJ2-1, is DTGVSQNPRHKITKRGQNVTFRCDPISEHNRLYWYRQTLGQGPEFLTYFQNEAQLEKSRLLSDRFSAERPKGSFSTLEIQRTEQGDSAMYLCASRQSSGSNEQFFGPGTRLTVL.

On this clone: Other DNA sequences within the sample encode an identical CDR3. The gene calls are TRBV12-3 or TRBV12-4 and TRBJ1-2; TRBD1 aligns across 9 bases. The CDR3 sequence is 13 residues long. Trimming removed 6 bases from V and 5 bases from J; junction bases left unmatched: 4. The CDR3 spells CASSLGQGYGYTF. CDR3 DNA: TGTGCCAGCAGCCTAGGACAGGGGTATGGCTACACCTTC.